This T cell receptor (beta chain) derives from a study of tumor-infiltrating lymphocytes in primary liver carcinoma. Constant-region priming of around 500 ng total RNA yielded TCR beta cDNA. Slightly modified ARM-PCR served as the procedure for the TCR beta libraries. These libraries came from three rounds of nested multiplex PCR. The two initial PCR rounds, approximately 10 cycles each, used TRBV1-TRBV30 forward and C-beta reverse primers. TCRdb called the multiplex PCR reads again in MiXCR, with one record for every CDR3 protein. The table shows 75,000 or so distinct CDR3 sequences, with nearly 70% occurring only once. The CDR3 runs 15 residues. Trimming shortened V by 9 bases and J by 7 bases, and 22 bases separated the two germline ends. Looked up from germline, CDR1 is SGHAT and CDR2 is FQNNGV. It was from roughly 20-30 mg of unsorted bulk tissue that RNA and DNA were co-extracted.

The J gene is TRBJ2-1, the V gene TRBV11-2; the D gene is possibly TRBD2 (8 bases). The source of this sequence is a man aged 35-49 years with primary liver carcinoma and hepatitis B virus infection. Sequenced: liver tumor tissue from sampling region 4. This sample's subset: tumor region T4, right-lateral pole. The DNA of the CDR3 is TGTGCCAGTAGCCTAACTAGCGGCAGGGGGAATGAGCAGTTCTTC. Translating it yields CASSLTSGRGNEQFF.